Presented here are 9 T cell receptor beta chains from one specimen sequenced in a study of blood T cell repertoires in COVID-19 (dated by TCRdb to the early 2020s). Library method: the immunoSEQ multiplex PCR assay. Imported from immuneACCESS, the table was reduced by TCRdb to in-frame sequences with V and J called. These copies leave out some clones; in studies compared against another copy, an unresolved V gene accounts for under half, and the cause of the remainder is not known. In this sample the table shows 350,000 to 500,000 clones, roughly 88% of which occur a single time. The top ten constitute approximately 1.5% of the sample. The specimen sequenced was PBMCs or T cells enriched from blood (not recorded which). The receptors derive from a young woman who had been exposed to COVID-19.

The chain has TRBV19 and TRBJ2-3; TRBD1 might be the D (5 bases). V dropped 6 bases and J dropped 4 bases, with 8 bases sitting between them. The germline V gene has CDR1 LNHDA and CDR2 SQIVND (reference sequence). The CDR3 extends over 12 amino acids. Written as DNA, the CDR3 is TGTGCCAGTAGGGGGCCGGCAGATACGCAGTATTTT. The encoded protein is CASRGPADTQYF.

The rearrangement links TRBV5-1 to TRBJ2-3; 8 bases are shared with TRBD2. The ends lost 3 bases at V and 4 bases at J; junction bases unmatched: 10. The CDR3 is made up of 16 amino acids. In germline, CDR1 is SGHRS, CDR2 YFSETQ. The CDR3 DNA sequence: TGCGCCAGCAGCTCCCTACTAGCCGGGGGGGCAGATACGCAGTATTTT. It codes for CASSSLLAGGADTQYF.

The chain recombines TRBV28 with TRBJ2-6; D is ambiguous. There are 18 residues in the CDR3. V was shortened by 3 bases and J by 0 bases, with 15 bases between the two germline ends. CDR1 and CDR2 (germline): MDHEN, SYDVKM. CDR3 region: CASSFGPSDHSGANVLTF. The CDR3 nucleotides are TGTGCCAGCAGTTTTGGGCCCAGTGACCACTCTGGGGCCAACGTCCTGACTTTC.

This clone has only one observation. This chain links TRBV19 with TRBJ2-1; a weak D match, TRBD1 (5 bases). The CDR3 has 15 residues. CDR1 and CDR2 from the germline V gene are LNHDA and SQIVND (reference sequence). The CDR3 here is CSASITGTSYNEQFF. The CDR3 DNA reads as TGTTCCGCCAGTATCACAGGTACCTCCTACAATGAGCAGTTCTTC. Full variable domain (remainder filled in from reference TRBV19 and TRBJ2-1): DGGITQSPKYLFRKEGQNVTLSCEQNLNHDAMYWYRQDPGQGLRLIYYSQIVNDFQKGDIAEGYSVSREKKESFPLTVTSAQKNPTAFYLCSASITGTSYNEQFFGPGTRLTVL.

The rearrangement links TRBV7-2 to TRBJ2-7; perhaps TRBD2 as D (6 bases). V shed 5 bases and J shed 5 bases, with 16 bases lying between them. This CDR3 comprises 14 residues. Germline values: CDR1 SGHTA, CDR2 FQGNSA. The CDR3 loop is CASSPQAGRHEQYF. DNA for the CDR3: TGTGCCAGCAGCCCCCAGGCGGGGAGGCACGAGCAGTACTTC.

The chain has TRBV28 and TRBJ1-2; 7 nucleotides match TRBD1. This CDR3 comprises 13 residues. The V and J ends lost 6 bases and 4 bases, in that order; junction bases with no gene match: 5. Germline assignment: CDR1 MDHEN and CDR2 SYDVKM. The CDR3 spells CASSDRASYGYTF. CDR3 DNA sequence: TGTGCCAGCAGCGACAGGGCCAGCTATGGCTACACCTTC.

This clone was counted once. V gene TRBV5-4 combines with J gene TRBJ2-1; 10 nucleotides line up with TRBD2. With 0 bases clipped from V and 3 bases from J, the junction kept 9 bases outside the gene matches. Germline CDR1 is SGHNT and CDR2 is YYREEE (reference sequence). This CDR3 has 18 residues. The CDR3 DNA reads TGTGCCAGCAGCTTGGAAGGGCTAGCGGGGGCCAACTACAATGAGCAGTTCTTC. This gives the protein CASSLEGLAGANYNEQFF.

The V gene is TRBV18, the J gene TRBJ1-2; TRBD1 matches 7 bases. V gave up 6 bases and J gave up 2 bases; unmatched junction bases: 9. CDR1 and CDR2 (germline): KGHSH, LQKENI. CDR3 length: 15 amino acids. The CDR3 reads CASSPNPQGNYGYTF. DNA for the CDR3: TGTGCCAGCTCCCCGAACCCACAGGGGAACTATGGCTACACCTTC.

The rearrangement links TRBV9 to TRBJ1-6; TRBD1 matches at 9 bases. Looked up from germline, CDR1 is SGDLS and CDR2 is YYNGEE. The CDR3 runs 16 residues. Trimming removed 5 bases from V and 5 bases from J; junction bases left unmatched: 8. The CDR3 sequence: CASSRTGGDDNSPLHF. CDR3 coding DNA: TGTGCCAGCAGTCGAACAGGGGGCGATGATAATTCACCCCTCCACTTT.